The 10 T cell receptor beta chains in this list originate from one sample, sequenced in a study of blood T cell repertoires in COVID-19. TCRdb's copy holds only in-frame clones and misses some; the assay was immunoSEQ multiplex PCR. The data contain 350,000 to 400,000 clones, 90% of them singletons. Sequencing input: peripheral blood. The receptor set was obtained from a man between 18 and 35 years old with active or convalescent COVID-19.

The rearrangement joins TRBV9 to TRBJ2-3; 8 bases fit TRBD2. V dropped 3 bases and J dropped 5; count of bases not matched to a gene: 8. The CDR3 is 15 amino acids. Per the germline V gene, CDR1 is SGDLS and CDR2 is YYNGEE. CDR3 loop: CASSAQLAGLDTQYF. For the CDR3, the DNA is TGTGCCAGCAGCGCCCAATTAGCGGGGTTAGATACGCAGTATTTT.

V is TRBV7-6 and J is TRBJ2-7; D is possibly TRBD2 (5 bases). V lost 2 bases and J 2 bases, leaving 10 bases between the germline ends. CDR3 length: 14 residues. Per the germline V gene, CDR1 is SGHVS and CDR2 is FNYEAQ. CDR3 in amino acids: CASSLSDGTYEQYF. CDR3 nucleotides: TGTGCCAGCAGCTTATCCGACGGGACCTACGAGCAGTACTTC.

This clone was seen once. The V gene is TRBV23-1, the J gene TRBJ1-3; the D is unclear. TRBV23-1 is an ORF for which the function is uncertain. The V end lost 5 bases, the J end lost 0 bases, and 11 bases lay between the germline ends. The CDR3 length is 15 residues. The CDR3 bases are TGCGCCAGCAGTTTAGAAATTCACTCTGGAAACACCATATATTTT. Protein: CASSLEIHSGNTIYF.

Note on this clone: This same CDR3 is encoded by further DNA sequences in the sample. The chain has TRBV9 and TRBJ1-6, with 7 bases aligning to TRBD1. Losses at the gene ends were 5 bases for V and 7 bases for J; bases not matched to a gene: 0. The germline V gene encodes CDR1 SGDLS and CDR2 YYNGEE. The CDR3 loop spans 12 amino acids. CDR3 region: CASRTGNSPLHF. Written as DNA, the CDR3 is TGTGCCAGCAGGACAGGGAATTCACCCCTCCACTTT.

The chain combines TRBV2 with TRBJ2-1; D gene unclear. CDR1 and CDR2 (germline): SNHLY, FYNNEI. This CDR3 is built from 14 residues. Trimming stripped 3 bases from V and 0 bases from J, with 6 bases between. The CDR3 DNA sequence: TGTGCCAGCAGTGATTACAGCTCCTACAATGAGCAGTTCTTC. As protein: CASSDYSSYNEQFF.

The gene calls are TRBV7-9 and TRBJ1-4; D is ambiguous. The V end was cut by 5 bases, the J end by 7 bases, with 11 bases between. The CDR3 loop spans 13 amino acids. CDR1 and CDR2 from the germline V gene are SEHNR and FQNEAQ (reference sequence). CDR3 DNA sequence: TGTGCCAGCAGCGGGCCCCCCGGTGAAAAACTGTTTTTT. Translation: CASSGPPGEKLFF.

V usage is TRBV28 and J usage is TRBJ2-6; possible D gene TRBD1, 5 bases. CDR1 and CDR2 (germline): MDHEN, SYDVKM. CDR3 length: 16 amino acids. The germline V and J ends were trimmed by 4 bases and 0 bases, with 10 bases remaining between them. CDR3 protein: CASSSPTVSGANVLTF. The CDR3 coding sequence is TGTGCCAGCAGTTCCCCGACAGTCTCTGGGGCCAACGTCCTGACTTTC.

The chain carries TRBV7-3 and TRBJ1-1; TRBD1 might be the D (5 bases). The V gene's germline CDR1 is SGHTA and CDR2 FQGTGA. V dropped 2 bases and J dropped 4 bases, with 14 bases sitting between them. The CDR3 is 15 residues long. This chain's CDR3 is CASSLDSSPGTEAFF. The CDR3 DNA reads TGTGCCAGCAGCTTAGACAGTAGTCCGGGCACTGAAGCTTTCTTT.

The V gene is TRBV28, the J gene TRBJ2-3; TRBD1 matches 10 bases. The junction had 9 bases not matched to a gene; V was cut back by 5 bases and J by 4 bases. The CDR3 totals 16 residues. From germline, CDR1 is MDHEN and CDR2 SYDVKM. As DNA, the CDR3 is TGTGCCAGCAGTCTAGGGACAGGGGTAGGATCAGATACGCAGTATTTT. Translation: CASSLGTGVGSDTQYF.

The rearrangement uses TRBV15 and TRBJ2-3; D not resolved. Germline lookup yields CDR1 LNHNV and CDR2 YYDKDF (reference sequence). The ends were cut back, 3 bases at V and 4 bases at J, with 14 bases in the middle. The CDR3 consists of 15 residues. In DNA, the CDR3 is TGTGCCACCAGCAGCCCGTGGAGTGCCTCAGATACGCAGTATTTT. It codes for CATSSPWSASDTQYF.